This TCR beta chain originates from a study of blood T cell repertoires in COVID-19 (dated by TCRdb to the early 2020s). About the study as a whole: The collaborator samples originated in the United States, Italy and Spain and spanned the acute and convalescent phases of COVID-19. The prospective study material was composed of cDNA or gDNA derived from T cells, B-cell-depleted T cells, or PBMCs. Subjects who had been exposed to COVID-19, were actively infected with it, or had recovered from it provided the deeply sampled blood TCRbeta repertoires that made up the dataset. The repertoires were made available in a free public database intended to serve as a resource for research on the immune response to SARS-CoV-2. Samples were obtained from the ongoing ImmuneRACE study (first 160 participants) and from 1,000 to 1,500 subjects provided by 6 global collaborators. A de-identified subject ID, COVID-19 status, age in years and sex were almost always included in the sample metadata. Where available, HLA class I and class II types were taken from metadata supplied by the sample provider and were not determined by assay-based typing.

Overall study outcomes, separate from this receptor: The amount of clinical and demographic metadata varied by source and participant and was provided uncurated.

TCRbeta CDR3 regions were amplified from genomic DNA using the immunoSEQ Assay, a bias-controlled multiplex PCR. Under the source paper's analysis protocol: The number of nucleated cells in each sample was estimated by amplification of reference gene primers within the assay. To quantify the absolute abundance of each unique TCRbeta CDR3 rearrangement, sequence reads were collapsed and filtered. Productive Simpson clonality was computed per sample as the square root of Simpson's diversity index over productive rearrangements. In its TCRdb copy, this immuneACCESS table keeps in-frame sequences only and misses some clones. Where compared with another copy, unresolved V genes explain less than half of these, and the others have no known cause. The DNA gave D and trimming, while V, J and clone size come from that table. The sample table lists about 480,000 clones, approximately 89% of them with a count of one. Approximately 0.9% of the sample rests with the top ten.

In Seattle, one collaborating source enrolled patients while the infection was active and tracked those patients longitudinally over the course of disease. Each collaborating institution followed its own protocols to collect whole blood in K2EDTA tubes. Collaborator samples were shipped for TCRbeta analysis as frozen whole blood, isolated PBMCs, or DNA extracted from either sample type. Of note for this clone: It has no known antigen specificity. Base-call qualities are not available, and no considerably larger clone is one nucleotide away.

Measured from the cysteine to the phenylalanine, the CDR3 is 14 residues long. Left in the record is the CDR3 DNA by itself, 42 bases read in frame from the first base. CDR1 and CDR2, looked up from the germline V gene (reference sequence), are SEHNR and FQNEAQ. Trimming takes 4 bases off V and 3 bases off J; junction bases not matched to a gene: 5. Sample: peripheral blood. The TCR was taken from a young man with COVID-19, enrolled during active disease. Here the chain combines TRBV7-9 and TRBJ1-2, with 7 central nucleotides matching TRBD1. The sequenced DNA: TGTGCCAGCAGCTCCGGGACAGACCACTATGGCTACACCTTC. Its protein product is CASSSGTDHYGYTF.